These 26 T cell receptor beta chains were sequenced from one sample in a study of blood T cells in healthy people across ages. Through a sample-barcoded 5' primer and a J-beta primer mix, a second PCR was run for about 6 to 11 cycles. TCRdb re-analysed the 5' RACE reads in MiXCR, keeping a single row per CDR3 protein. This sample carries under 950,000 distinct CDR3 sequences, about 20% of them seen once, and the ten largest clones take around 22%. The sequenced sample consisted of blood. These receptors were taken from a man in his 70s in good health.

This clonotype was seen at least ten times. The chain has TRBV20-1 and TRBJ2-1; 12 bases fit TRBD2. Looked up from germline, CDR1 is DFQATT and CDR2 is SNEGSKA (reference sequence). V shed 3 bases and J 2 bases; nucleotides not matched to a gene: 8. This CDR3 contains 17 residues. CDR3 protein: CSASGLAGSDPYNEQFF. The CDR3, as DNA: TGCAGTGCTAGTGGACTAGCGGGATCTGACCCCTACAATGAGCAGTTCTTC.

V usage is TRBV24-1 and J usage is TRBJ1-2; 8 bases line up with TRBD1. The CDR3 sequence is 12 residues long. Trimming at V came to 7 bases and at J to 6 bases, leaving 3 bases not matched to a gene. Per the germline V gene, CDR1 is KGHDR and CDR2 is SFDVKD. CDR3 sequence: CATSEDRDGYTF. The CDR3 DNA reads TGTGCCACCAGCGAGGACAGGGATGGCTACACCTTC.

The gene calls are TRBV6-4 and TRBJ2-5, with a tentative D call TRBD1 (6 bases). Matching the DNA end better, TRBJ2-1 makes the J call doubtful. Germline CDR1 is MRHNA and CDR2 is SNTAGT. The CDR3 is made up of 13 amino acids. The CDR3 sequence is CASSASRGGEQFF. The CDR3 region has the DNA TGTGCCAGCAGTGCCAGCAGGGGTGGTGAGCAGTTCTTC.

The chain joins TRBV3-1 to TRBJ2-4; unclear D gene. This CDR3 spans 14 amino acids. The V gene's germline CDR1 is LGHDT and CDR2 YNNKEL (reference sequence). V was cut by 1 base and J by 4 bases, with 8 bases left in between. The CDR3 sequence: CASSQVPKKNIQYF. The CDR3 DNA is TGTGCCAGCAGCCAAGTTCCGAAAAAAAACATTCAGTACTTC.

The chain combines TRBV7-2 with TRBJ2-1, with TRBD2 matching 10 bases. The J call could be wrong; TRBJ2-7 is a better fit for the DNA end. Germline values: CDR1 SGHTA, CDR2 FQGNSA. There are 14 residues in the CDR3. The CDR3 here is CASSSGLAVSEQYF. CDR3 coding DNA: TGTGCCAGCAGCTCCGGACTAGCGGTATCCGAGCAGTACTTC.

This clonotype turned up a few times. The J gene is TRBJ2-1, the V gene TRBV7-6; 10 bases align to TRBD2. After removal of 7 bases from V and 7 bases from J, the junction contained 10 bases not matched to a gene. The CDR3 sequence is 15 residues long. The germline V gene has CDR1 SGHVS and CDR2 FNYEAQ. The CDR3 DNA follows: TGTGCCAGCACGAAAATAGCGGGAGGAGCAAATGAGCAGTTCTTC. Translated: CASTKIAGGANEQFF.

The chain joins TRBV28 to TRBJ2-7; D may be TRBD1 (5 bases). The germline CDR1 and CDR2 sequences are MDHEN and SYDVKM. Trimming pared 3 bases from V and 0 bases from J, leaving 6 bases between. The CDR3 covers 13 residues. CDR3 region: CASSFRDSYEQYF. CDR3 bases: TGTGCCAGCAGTTTCAGGGACTCCTACGAGCAGTACTTC. The variable domain in full, completed from reference TRBV28 and TRBJ2-7, reads DVKVTQSSRYLVKRTGEKVFLECVQDMDHENMFWYRQDPGLGLRLIYFSYDVKMKEKGDIPEGYSVSREKKERFSLILESASTNQTSMYLCASSFRDSYEQYFGPGTRLTVT.

This sequence joins TRBV9 and TRBJ1-6; the D gene is possibly TRBD1 (6 bases). Trimming shortened V by 4 bases and J by 10 bases, and 21 bases separated the two germline ends. The CDR3 is 16 residues long. Germline-derived CDR1 and CDR2 are SGDLS and YYNGEE. This CDR3 reads CASSLRQDSEGSPLHF. The CDR3 DNA reads TGTGCCAGCAGCTTAAGACAGGACTCTGAGGGGTCACCCCTCCACTTT.

CDR3: CSAPLKSEAFF. CDR3 DNA sequence: TGCAGTGCCCCTCTTAAATCTGAAGCTTTCTTT. This chain links TRBV20-1 with TRBJ1-1; D unresolved. CDR3 length: 11 residues. Germline lookup yields CDR1 DFQATT and CDR2 SNEGSKA (reference sequence). The germline V and J ends were trimmed by 6 bases and 6 bases, with 11 bases remaining between them.

The DNA for the CDR3 is TGTGCCACCAGGGAGGTGAGCTCCTACAATGAGCAGTTCTTC. Protein: CATREVSSYNEQFF. This chain connects TRBV2 to TRBJ2-1, with D maybe TRBD2 (6 bases). Trimming took 10 bases from V and 0 from J, leaving 13 bases between them. The CDR3 totals 14 residues. The germline V gene has CDR1 SNHLY and CDR2 FYNNEI.

The J gene is TRBJ2-7, the V gene TRBV23-1, with D perhaps assigned TRBD1 or TRBD2 (5 bases each). TRBV23-1 is given ORF status, its function remaining uncertain. The CDR3 consists of 16 residues. Trimming stripped 4 bases from V and 1 base from J, with 17 bases between. CDR3 nucleotide sequence: TGCGCCAGCAGTCCGGGACCGTTCTCCTGTTCCTACGAGCAGTACGTC. Encoded protein: CASSPGPFSCSYEQYV.

The chain combines TRBV12-3 or TRBV12-4 with TRBJ1-1; 7 bases agree with TRBD1. The V and J ends lost 5 bases and 7 bases, in that order; junction bases with no gene match: 10. CDR3 length: 14 residues. The CDR3: CASSPQGPRVEAFF. Here the CDR3 DNA reads TGTGCCAGCAGTCCACAGGGGCCTCGAGTTGAAGCTTTCTTT.

A few counts support this clonotype. V gene TRBV7-2 combines with J gene TRBJ2-1; D might be TRBD2 (5 bases). This CDR3 is built from 17 residues. Between the trimmed V and J ends, which lost 5 bases and 4 bases, there was a span of 21 bases. From germline, CDR1 is SGHTA and CDR2 FQGNSA. The CDR3, as DNA: TGTGCCAGCAGCGCTCCGGGCCTAGCCGCTCTATACAATGAGCAGTTCTTC. Translating gives CASSAPGLAALYNEQFF.

In its sample, this clonotype was seen many times. The rearrangement joins TRBV10-3 to TRBJ2-6; D remains ambiguous. The CDR3 has 16 amino acids. The germline CDR1 and CDR2 sequences are ENHRY and SYGVKD. Trimming removed 1 base from V and 0 bases from J, with 7 bases in between. CDR3 loop: CAISEFIASGANVLTF. Here the CDR3 DNA reads TGTGCCATCAGTGAGTTTATAGCCTCTGGGGCCAACGTCCTGACTTTC.

J is TRBJ1-2 and V is TRBV12-3 or TRBV12-4, with D unresolved. Trimming removed 6 bases from V and 6 bases from J, with 11 bases in between. The CDR3 extends over 12 amino acids. CDR3 sequence (DNA): TGTGCCAGCAGCCCACGTGCCGATGGCTACACCTTC. Translating it yields CASSPRADGYTF.

As DNA, the CDR3 is TGCAGTGCTAGAGTGCAGGGTGGTGGCTACACCTTC. Its protein product is CSARVQGGGYTF. The V gene is TRBV20-1, the J gene TRBJ1-2; tentative D call: TRBD1 (5 bases). Germline CDR1 reads DFQATT; CDR2 reads SNEGSKA (reference sequence). This CDR3 is 12 amino acids long. The V gene lost 1 base and the J gene lost 7 bases, with 10 bases spanning the gap.

This chain joins TRBV29-1 and TRBJ2-2, with TRBD2 identical over 10 bases. Trimming cost V 5 bases and J 1 base; bases outside gene matches: 4. CDR3 size: 15 residues. Germline assignment: CDR1 SQVTM and CDR2 ANQGSEA. CDR3 residues: CSVSGRGWNTGELFF. The DNA for the CDR3 is TGCAGCGTTAGCGGGAGGGGCTGGAACACCGGGGAGCTGTTTTTT.

The chain joins TRBV20-1 to TRBJ2-3; D remains ambiguous. Germline lookup yields CDR1 DFQATT and CDR2 SNEGSKA (reference sequence). V lost 4 bases and J lost 2, with 16 bases in between. The CDR3 contains 15 residues. The CDR3 sequence is CSATTYVGNTDTQYF. The CDR3 DNA sequence: TGCAGTGCTACCACGTACGTGGGGAACACAGATACGCAGTATTTT.

The sample holds a few counts of this clonotype. V and J are TRBV29-1 and TRBJ2-1; 8 nucleotides line up with TRBD2. The V gene end was trimmed by 5 bases and the J gene end by 6 bases; junction bases not matched to a gene: 9. CDR3 length equals 14 residues. The germline V gene encodes CDR1 SQVTM and CDR2 ANQGSEA. This chain's CDR3 is CSVLPGGRRNEQFF. In DNA form, the CDR3 reads TGCAGCGTTCTCCCGGGCGGGAGGCGCAATGAGCAGTTCTTC.

The chain has TRBV2 and TRBJ1-1; D not certain. Per the germline V gene, CDR1 is SNHLY and CDR2 is FYNNEI. Deletions cut 2 bases from V and 1 base from J, with 8 bases between. The CDR3 loop spans 14 amino acids. This CDR3 is CASSEIPKNTEAFF. The CDR3 bases are TGTGCCAGCAGTGAAATACCTAAGAACACTGAAGCTTTCTTT. Filled out from reference TRBV2 and TRBJ1-1, the complete variable domain reads EPEVTQTPSHQVTQMGQEVILRCVPISNHLYFYWYRQILGQKVEFLVSFYNNEISEKSEIFDDQFSVERPDGSNFTLKIRSTKLEDSAMYFCASSEIPKNTEAFFGQGTRLTVV.

This clonotype appeared a few times. The rearrangement links TRBV29-1 to TRBJ2-3; no reliable D call. CDR3 length: 13 residues. Trimming left V 4 bases short and J 0 bases short, with 8 bases between. The germline CDR1 and CDR2 sequences are SQVTM and ANQGSEA. CDR3 in amino acids: CSVVRSSTDTQYF. CDR3 DNA: TGCAGCGTTGTTAGGTCTAGCACAGATACGCAGTATTTT.

V usage is TRBV5-1 and J usage is TRBJ2-1; tentatively, D is TRBD1 or TRBD2 (5 bases each). The CDR3 is made up of 15 amino acids. Trimming took off 0 bases at V and 2 bases at J, with 9 bases between the two ends. Germline assignment: CDR1 SGHRS and CDR2 YFSETQ. The CDR3 DNA is TGCGCCAGCAGCTTGGAGGGGACCCCCTACAATGAGCAGTTCTTC. Its protein product is CASSLEGTPYNEQFF. The full variable domain, completed using reference TRBV5-1 and TRBJ2-1, is KAGVTQTPRYLIKTRGQQVTLSCSPISGHRSVSWYQQTPGQGLQFLFEYFSETQRNKGNFPGRFSGRQFSNSRSEMNVSTLELGDSALYLCASSLEGTPYNEQFFGPGTRLTVL.

The chain employs TRBV5-1 and TRBJ2-2; weak D call: TRBD1 (6 bases). Germline V lookup: CDR1 SGHRS, CDR2 YFSETQ. Trimming pared 9 bases from V and 0 bases from J, leaving 12 bases between. This CDR3 is 14 amino acids long. CDR3 DNA: TGCGCCACCAGGGACACCCCGAACACCGGGGAGCTGTTTTTT. Amino acid sequence: CATRDTPNTGELFF.

The rearrangement links TRBV29-1 to TRBJ2-5; 8 bases are shared with TRBD1. The last part of the DNA fits TRBJ2-1 better; the J call may be wrong. The CDR3 consists of 13 residues. Germline lookup yields CDR1 SQVTM and CDR2 ANQGSEA. This chain's CDR3 is CSVPAQGADEQFF. The CDR3 coding sequence is TGCAGCGTTCCAGCGCAGGGGGCCGATGAGCAGTTCTTC.

The chain's CDR3 is CSVTGVAGGLETQYF. In nucleotides, the CDR3 is TGCAGCGTTACGGGAGTAGCGGGGGGGTTAGAGACCCAGTACTTC. The chain is built from TRBV29-1 and TRBJ2-5, with TRBD2 identical over 11 bases. Germline CDR1 SQVTM, CDR2 ANQGSEA. Losses at the gene ends were 5 bases for V and 4 bases for J; bases not matched to a gene: 9. The CDR3 is made up of 15 amino acids.

The sample holds many counts of this clonotype. The gene calls are TRBV7-9 and TRBJ2-1; D is perhaps TRBD2 (5 bases). V was cut by 3 bases and J by 9 bases, with 9 bases left in between. Germline V gives CDR1 SEHNR, CDR2 FQNEAQ (reference sequence). The length of the CDR3 is 12 residues. CDR3 sequence: CASSFDYFEQFF. CDR3 sequence (DNA): TGTGCCAGCAGCTTCGACTATTTTGAGCAGTTCTTC.